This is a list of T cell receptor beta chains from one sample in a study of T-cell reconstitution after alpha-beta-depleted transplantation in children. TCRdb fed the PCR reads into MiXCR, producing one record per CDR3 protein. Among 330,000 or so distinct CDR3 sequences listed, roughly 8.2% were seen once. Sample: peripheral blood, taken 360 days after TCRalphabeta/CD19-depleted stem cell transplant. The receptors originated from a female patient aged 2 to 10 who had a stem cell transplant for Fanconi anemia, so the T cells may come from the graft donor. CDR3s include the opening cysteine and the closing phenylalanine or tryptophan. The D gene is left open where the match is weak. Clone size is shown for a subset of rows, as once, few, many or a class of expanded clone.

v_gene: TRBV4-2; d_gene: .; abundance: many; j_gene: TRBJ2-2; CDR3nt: TGTGCCAGCAGCCAAGATAAGGTGAACACCGGGGAGCTGTTTTTT; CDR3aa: CASSQDKVNTGELFF
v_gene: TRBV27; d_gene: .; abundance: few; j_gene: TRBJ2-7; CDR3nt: TGTGCCAGCAGTTTGGGACTCCCAAGCCCCTACGAGCAGTACTTC; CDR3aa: CASSLGLPSPYEQYF
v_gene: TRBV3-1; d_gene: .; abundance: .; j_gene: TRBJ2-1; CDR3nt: TGTGCCAGCAGCCATCATTTGTCGGACAATGAGCAGTTCTTC; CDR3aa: CASSHHLSDNEQFF
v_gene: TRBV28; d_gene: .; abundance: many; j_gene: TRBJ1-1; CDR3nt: TGTGCCAGTAGTGTAGTCGGGAACACTGAAGCTTTCTTT; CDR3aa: CASSVVGNTEAFF
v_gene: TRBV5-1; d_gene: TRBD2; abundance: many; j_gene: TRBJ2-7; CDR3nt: TGCGCCAGCCGGACTAGCGGGGGATCCTACGAGCAGTACTTC; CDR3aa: CASRTSGGSYEQYF
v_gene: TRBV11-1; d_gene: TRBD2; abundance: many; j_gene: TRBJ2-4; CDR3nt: TGTGCCAGCAGCTTAGCGCGGCTAGCGGAAGGAGGTCAAAACATTCAGTACTTC; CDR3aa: CASSLARLAEGGQNIQYF
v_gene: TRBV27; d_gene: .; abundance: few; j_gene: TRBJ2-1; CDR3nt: TGTGCCAGCAGTTTATGGACAAAGGTATACAATGAGCAGTTCTTC; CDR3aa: CASSLWTKVYNEQFF
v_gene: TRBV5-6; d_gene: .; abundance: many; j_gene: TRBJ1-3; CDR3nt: TGTGCCAGCAGCTCCGGACCAGACTCTGGAAACACCATATATTTT; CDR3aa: CASSSGPDSGNTIYF
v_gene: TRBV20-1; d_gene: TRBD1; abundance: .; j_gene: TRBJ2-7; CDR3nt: TGCAGTGCAAAACAGGGGGCCTCCTACGAGCAGTACTTC; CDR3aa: CSAKQGASYEQYF
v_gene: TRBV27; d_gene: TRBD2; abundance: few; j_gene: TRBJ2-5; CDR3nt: TGTGCCAGCAGTTTGTCCGCCGTGGGGCTAGCGGAAGAGACCCAGTACTTC; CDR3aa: CASSLSAVGLAEETQYF
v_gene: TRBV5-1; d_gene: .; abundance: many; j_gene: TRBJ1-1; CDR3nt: TGCGCCAGCAGCTTCACTGGGAACACTGAAGCTTTCTTT; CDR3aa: CASSFTGNTEAFF
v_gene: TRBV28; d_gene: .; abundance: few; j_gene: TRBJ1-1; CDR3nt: TGTGCCAGCAGTTCAGGGTCGGCTAGCACTGAAGCTTTCTTT; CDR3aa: CASSSGSASTEAFF
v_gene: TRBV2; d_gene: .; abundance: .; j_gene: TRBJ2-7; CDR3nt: TGTGCCACCCAAGGGACCGTAGTAAACGAGCAGTACTTC; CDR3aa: CATQGTVVNEQYF
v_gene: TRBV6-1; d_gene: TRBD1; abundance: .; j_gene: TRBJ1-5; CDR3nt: TGTGCCAGCAGTACAGGGGCAGGACAGCCCCAGCATTTT; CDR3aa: CASSTGAGQPQHF
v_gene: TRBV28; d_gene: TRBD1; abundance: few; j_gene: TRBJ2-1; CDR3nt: TGTGCCAGCAGTCCCGGACAGGGGGCGCCCAATGAGCAGTTCTTC; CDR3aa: CASSPGQGAPNEQFF
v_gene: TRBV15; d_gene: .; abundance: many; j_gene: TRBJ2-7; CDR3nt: TGTGCCACCAGCAGATTCGCGAGCTCCTACGAGCAGTACTTC; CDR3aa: CATSRFASSYEQYF
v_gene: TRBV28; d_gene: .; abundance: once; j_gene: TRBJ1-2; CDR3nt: TGTGCCAGCAGAACGGGGAAAGGGGCTAACTATGGCTACACCTTC; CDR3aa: CASRTGKGANYGYTF
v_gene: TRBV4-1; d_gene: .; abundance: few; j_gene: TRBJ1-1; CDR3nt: TGCGCCAGCAGCCAAGAGGGGAATGAAGCTTTCTTT; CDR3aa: CASSQEGNEAFF